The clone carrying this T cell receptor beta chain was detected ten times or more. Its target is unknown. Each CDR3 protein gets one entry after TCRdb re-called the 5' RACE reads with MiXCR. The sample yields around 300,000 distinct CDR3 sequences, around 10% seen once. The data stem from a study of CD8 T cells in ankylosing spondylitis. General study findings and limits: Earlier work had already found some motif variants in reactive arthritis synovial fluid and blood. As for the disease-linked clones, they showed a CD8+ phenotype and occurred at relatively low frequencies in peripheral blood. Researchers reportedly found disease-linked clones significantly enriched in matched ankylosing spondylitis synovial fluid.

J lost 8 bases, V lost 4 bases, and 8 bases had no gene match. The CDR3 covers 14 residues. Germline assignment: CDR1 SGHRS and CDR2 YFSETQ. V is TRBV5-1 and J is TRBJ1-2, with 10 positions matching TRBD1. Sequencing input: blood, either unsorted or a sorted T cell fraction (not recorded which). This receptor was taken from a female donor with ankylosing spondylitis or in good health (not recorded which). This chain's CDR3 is CASSVRQGAEGYTF. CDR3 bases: TGCGCCAGCAGCGTTCGACAGGGGGCGGAAGGCTACACCTTC.